This T cell receptor beta chain was sequenced for a study of regulatory T cells in long-lasting Graves disease. Relying on iRepertoire HTBI primers and Arm-PCR of CDR3 regions, the team built TCR beta libraries. TCRdb fed the multiplex PCR reads into MiXCR, producing one record per CDR3 protein. The data contain about 470,000 distinct CDR3 sequences, under 25% of them singletons. V was clipped by 5 bases and J by 6 bases, with 23 bases between them. Germline values: CDR1 SGHAT, CDR2 FQNNGV. The CDR3 extends over 16 amino acids. Time point meaning: persistent/refractory GD, antithyroid drugs over 5 years with positive TRAb. PBMCs were the source of the RNA used for TCR sequencing. This clonotype was seen a handful of times. Its antigen is currently unknown. Study-wide results and limits: Peripheral blood was the sole material, not thyroid tissue. Relative to newly diagnosed Graves' patients, persistent ones had lower TCR diversity. A reduction in accuracy may have resulted from the small sample size. Persistent patients shared thousands of public clonotypes among themselves. Newly diagnosed patients shared fewer, at about a thousand.

This clonotype was obtained from a female donor with Graves disease. The sample here was peripheral blood mononuclear cells (PBMCs), taken when the disease was refractory, from a patient treated with antithyroid drugs. The chain combines TRBV11-2 with TRBJ2-7; perhaps TRBD1 as D (6 bases). CDR3 nucleotide sequence: TGTGCCAGCAGCCCGTTTGCCGCACAGGGAAGGGGCGAGCAGTACTTC. Its protein is CASSPFAAQGRGEQYF. Together with reference TRBV11-2 and TRBJ2-7, the CDR3 gives the full variable domain: EAGVAQSPRYKIIEKRQSVAFWCNPISGHATLYWYQQILGQGPKLLIQFQNNGVVDDSQLPKDRFSAERLKGVDSTLKIQPAKLEDSAVYLCASSPFAAQGRGEQYFGPGTRLTVT.